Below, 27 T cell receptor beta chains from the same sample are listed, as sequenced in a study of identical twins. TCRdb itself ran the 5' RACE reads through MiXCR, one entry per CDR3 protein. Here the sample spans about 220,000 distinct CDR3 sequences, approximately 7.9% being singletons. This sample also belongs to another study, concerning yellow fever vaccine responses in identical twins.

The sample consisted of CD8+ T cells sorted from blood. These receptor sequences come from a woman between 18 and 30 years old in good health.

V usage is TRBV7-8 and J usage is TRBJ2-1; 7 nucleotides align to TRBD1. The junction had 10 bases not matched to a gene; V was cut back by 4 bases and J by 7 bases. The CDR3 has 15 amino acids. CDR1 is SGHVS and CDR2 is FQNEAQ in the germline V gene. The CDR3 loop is CASSSSRDSNNEQFF. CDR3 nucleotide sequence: TGTGCCAGCAGCTCGTCCCGGGACAGCAATAATGAGCAGTTCTTC.

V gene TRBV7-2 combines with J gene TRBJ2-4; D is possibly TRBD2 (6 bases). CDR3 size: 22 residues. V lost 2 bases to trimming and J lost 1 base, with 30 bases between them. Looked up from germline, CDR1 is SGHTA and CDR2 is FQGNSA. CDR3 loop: CASSLSRRDRSWSGIAKNIQYF. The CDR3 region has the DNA TGTGCCAGCAGCTTATCTCGGCGGGACCGCTCTTGGTCCGGAATCGCCAAAAACATTCAGTACTTC.

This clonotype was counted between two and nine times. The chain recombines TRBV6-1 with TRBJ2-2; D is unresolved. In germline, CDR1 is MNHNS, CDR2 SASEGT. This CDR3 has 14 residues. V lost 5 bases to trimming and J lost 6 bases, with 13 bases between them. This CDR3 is CASSPGVSAGELFF. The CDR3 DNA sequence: TGTGCCAGCAGTCCTGGGGTTTCGGCCGGGGAGCTGTTTTTT.

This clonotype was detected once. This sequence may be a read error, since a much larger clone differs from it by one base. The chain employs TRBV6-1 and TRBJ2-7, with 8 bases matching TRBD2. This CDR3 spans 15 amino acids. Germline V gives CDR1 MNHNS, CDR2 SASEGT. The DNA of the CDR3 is TGTGCCAGCAGTCAAGCGGGACTAGATATCCACGAGCAGTACTTC. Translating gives CASSQAGLDIHEQYF.

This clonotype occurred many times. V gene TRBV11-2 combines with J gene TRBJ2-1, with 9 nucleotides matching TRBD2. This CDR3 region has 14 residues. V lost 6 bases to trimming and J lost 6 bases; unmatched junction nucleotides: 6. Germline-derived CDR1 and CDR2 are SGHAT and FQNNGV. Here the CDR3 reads CASSTSGSFNEQFF. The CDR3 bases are TGTGCCAGCAGTACTAGCGGGTCATTCAATGAGCAGTTCTTC. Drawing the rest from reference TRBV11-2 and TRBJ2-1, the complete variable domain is EAGVAQSPRYKIIEKRQSVAFWCNPISGHATLYWYQQILGQGPKLLIQFQNNGVVDDSQLPKDRFSAERLKGVDSTLKIQPAKLEDSAVYLCASSTSGSFNEQFFGPGTRLTVL.

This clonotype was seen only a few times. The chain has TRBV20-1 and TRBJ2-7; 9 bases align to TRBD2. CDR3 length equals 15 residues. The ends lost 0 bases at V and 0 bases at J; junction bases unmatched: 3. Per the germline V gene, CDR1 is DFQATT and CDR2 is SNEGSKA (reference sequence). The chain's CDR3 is CSARDLAGSSYEQYV. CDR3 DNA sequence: TGCAGTGCTAGAGATCTAGCGGGGAGCTCCTACGAGCAGTACGTC.

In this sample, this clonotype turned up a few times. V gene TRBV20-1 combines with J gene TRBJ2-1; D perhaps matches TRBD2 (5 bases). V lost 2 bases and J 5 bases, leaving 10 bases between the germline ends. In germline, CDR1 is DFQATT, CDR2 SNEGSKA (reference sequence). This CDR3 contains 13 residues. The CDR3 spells CSARPTSHNEQFF. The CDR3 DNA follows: TGCAGTGCTAGACCAACTAGTCACAATGAGCAGTTCTTC.

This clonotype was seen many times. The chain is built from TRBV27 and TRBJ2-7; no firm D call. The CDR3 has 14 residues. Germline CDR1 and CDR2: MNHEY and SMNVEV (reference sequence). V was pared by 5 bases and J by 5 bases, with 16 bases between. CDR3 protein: CASSTGPRGHEQYV. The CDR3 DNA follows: TGTGCCAGCAGTACCGGGCCCCGCGGCCACGAGCAGTACGTC.

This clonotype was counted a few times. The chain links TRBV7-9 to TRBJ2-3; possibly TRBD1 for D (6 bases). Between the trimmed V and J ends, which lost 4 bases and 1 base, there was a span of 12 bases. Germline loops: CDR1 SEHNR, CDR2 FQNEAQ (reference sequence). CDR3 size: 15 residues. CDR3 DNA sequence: TGTGCCAGCAGCTCAGAACAGGGTGGCACAGATACGCAGTATTTT. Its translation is CASSSEQGGTDTQYF.

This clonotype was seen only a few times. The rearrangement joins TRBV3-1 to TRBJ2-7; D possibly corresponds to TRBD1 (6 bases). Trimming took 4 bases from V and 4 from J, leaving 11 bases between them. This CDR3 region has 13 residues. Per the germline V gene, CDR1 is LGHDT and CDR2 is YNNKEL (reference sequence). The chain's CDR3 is CASSPHRAYEQYF. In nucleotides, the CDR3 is TGTGCCAGCAGCCCGCACAGGGCGTACGAGCAGTACTTC.

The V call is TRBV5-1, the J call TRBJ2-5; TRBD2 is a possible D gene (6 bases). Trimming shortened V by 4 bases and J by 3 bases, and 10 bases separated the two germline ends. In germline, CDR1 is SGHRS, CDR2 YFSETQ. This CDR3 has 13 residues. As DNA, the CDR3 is TGCGCCAGCAGCCCGGGGGTGGAAGAGACCCAGTACTTC. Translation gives CASSPGVEETQYF.

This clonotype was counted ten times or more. Here the CDR3 reads CSVWTRPTQGRLAVAKNIQYF. The CDR3 DNA is TGCAGCGTTTGGACACGGCCTACCCAGGGACGTTTGGCGGTGGCCAAAAACATTCAGTACTTC. The chain links TRBV29-1 to TRBJ2-4; D tentatively fits TRBD1 or TRBD2 (5 bases each). Germline V gene sequence: CDR1 SQVTM, CDR2 ANQGSEA. V was cut by 5 bases and J by 1 base, with 33 bases left in between. This CDR3 comprises 21 residues.

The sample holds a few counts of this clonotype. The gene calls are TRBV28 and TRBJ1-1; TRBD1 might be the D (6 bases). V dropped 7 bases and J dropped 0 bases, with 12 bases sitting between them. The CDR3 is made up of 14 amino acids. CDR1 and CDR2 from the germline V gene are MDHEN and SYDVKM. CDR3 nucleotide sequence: TGTGCCAGCATAGGGGGACCTATGAACACTGAAGCTTTCTTT. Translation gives CASIGGPMNTEAFF.

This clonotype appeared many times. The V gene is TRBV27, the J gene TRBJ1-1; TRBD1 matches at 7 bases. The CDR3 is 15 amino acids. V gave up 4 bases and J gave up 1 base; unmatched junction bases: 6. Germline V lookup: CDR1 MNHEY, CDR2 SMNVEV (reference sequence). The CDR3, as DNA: TGTGCCAGCAGTTCAAGGACAGGAGGGAACACTGAAGCTTTCTTT. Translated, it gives CASSSRTGGNTEAFF.

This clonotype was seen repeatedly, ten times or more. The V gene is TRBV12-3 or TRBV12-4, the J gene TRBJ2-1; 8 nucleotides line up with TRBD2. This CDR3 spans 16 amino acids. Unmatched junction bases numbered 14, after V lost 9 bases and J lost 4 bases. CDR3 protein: CASWEGSLAVYNEQFF. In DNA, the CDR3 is TGTGCCAGTTGGGAAGGTTCACTAGCGGTTTACAATGAGCAGTTCTTC.

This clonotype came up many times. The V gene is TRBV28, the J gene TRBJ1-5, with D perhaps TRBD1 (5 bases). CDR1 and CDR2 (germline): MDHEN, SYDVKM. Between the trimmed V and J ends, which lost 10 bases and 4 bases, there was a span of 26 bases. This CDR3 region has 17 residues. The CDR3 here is CATGRVLRAGLNQPQHF. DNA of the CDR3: TGTGCCACCGGGCGGGTTTTAAGAGCAGGGTTAAATCAGCCCCAGCATTTT.

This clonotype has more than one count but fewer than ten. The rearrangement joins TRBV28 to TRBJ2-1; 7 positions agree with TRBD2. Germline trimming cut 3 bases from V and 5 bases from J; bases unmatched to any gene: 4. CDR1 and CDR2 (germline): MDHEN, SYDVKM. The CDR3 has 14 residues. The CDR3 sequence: CASSFRLADNEQFF. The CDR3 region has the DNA TGTGCCAGCAGTTTCCGGCTAGCGGACAATGAGCAGTTCTTC.

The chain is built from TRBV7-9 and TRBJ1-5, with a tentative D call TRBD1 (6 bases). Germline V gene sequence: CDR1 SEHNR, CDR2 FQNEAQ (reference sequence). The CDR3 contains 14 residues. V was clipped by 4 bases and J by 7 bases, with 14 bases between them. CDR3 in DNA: TGTGCCAGCAGCTCCGGGACACGAGACCAGCCCCAGCATTTT. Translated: CASSSGTRDQPQHF.

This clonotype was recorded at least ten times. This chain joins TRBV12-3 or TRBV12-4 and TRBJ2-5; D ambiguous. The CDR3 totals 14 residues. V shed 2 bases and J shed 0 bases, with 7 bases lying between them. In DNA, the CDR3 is TGTGCCAGCAGTTTAACTACGTACCAAGAGACCCAGTACTTC. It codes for CASSLTTYQETQYF.

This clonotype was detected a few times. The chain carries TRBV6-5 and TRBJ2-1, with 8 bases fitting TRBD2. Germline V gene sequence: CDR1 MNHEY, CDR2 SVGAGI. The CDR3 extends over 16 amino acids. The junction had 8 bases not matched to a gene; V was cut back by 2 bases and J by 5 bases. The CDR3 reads CASSYPLAGGNNEQFF. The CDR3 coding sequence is TGTGCCAGCAGTTACCCTCTAGCGGGTGGAAACAATGAGCAGTTCTTC.

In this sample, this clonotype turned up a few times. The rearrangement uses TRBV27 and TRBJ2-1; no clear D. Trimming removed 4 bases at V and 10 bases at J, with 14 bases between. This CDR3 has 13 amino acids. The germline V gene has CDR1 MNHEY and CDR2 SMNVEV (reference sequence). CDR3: CASSSYFATEQFF. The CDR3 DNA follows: TGTGCCAGCAGTTCCTACTTCGCTACAGAGCAGTTCTTC.

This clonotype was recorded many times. As DNA, the CDR3 is TGTGCCAGCAGTCTTACAGGGCTCTATGGCTACACCTTC. This gives the protein CASSLTGLYGYTF. The V and J genes are TRBV12-3 or TRBV12-4 and TRBJ1-2; possibly TRBD1 for D (6 bases). Trimming took off 5 bases at V and 4 bases at J, with 11 bases between the two ends. CDR3 length: 13 residues.

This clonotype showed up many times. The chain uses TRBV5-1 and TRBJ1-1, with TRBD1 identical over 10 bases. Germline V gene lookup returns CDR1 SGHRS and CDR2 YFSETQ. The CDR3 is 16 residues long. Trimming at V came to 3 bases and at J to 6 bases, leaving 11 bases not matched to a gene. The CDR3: CASSYPTDRGEAEAFF. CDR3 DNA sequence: TGCGCCAGCAGCTACCCCACGGACAGGGGGGAGGCTGAAGCTTTCTTT.

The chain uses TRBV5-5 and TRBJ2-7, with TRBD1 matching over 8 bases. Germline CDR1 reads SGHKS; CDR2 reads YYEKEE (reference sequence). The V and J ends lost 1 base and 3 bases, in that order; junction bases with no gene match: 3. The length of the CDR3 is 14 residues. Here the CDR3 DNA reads TGTGCCAGCAGCTTGAGACAGGGGTTCTACGAGCAGTACGTC. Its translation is CASSLRQGFYEQYV.

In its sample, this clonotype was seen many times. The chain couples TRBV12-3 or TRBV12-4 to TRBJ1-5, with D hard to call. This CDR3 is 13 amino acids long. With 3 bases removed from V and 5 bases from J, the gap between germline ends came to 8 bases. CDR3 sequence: CASSFRPDQPQHF. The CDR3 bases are TGTGCCAGCAGTTTTAGGCCAGATCAGCCCCAGCATTTT.

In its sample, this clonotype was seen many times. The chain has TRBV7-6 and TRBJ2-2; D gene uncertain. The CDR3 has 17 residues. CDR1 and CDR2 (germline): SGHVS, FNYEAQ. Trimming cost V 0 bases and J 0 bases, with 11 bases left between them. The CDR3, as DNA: TGTGCCAGCAGCTTAGCCCCACAGCAAACGAACACCGGGGAGCTGTTTTTT. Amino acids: CASSLAPQQTNTGELFF. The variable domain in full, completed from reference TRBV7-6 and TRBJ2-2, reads GAGVSQSPRYKVTKRGQDVALRCDPISGHVSLYWYRQALGQGPEFLTYFNYEAQQDKSGLPNDRFSAERPEGSISTLTIQRTEQRDSAMYRCASSLAPQQTNTGELFFGEGSRLTVL.

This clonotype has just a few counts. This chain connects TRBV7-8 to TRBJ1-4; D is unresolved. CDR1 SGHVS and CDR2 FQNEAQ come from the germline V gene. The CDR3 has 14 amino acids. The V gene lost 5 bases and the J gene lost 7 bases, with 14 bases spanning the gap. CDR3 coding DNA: TGTGCCAGCAGCCCCGTGCCTGGAACTGAAAAACTGTTTTTT. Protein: CASSPVPGTEKLFF. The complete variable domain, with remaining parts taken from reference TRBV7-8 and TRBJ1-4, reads GAGVSQSPRYKVAKRGQDVALRCDPISGHVSLFWYQQALGQGPEFLTYFQNEAQLDKSGLPSDRFFAERPEGSVSTLKIQRTQQEDSAVYLCASSPVPGTEKLFFGSGTQLSVL.